The clone carrying this T cell receptor (beta chain) came up once. Antigen unknown. The V segment lost 6 bases and the J segment 6 bases; nucleotides outside the gene matches: 13. The germline gives CDR1 MDHEN, CDR2 SYDVKM. The CDR3 has 15 residues. This sample stems from a study of CD8 T cells in Susac syndrome. General study points: An acknowledgment was made by the study that its TCR sequencing and HLA analysis involved relatively few individuals.

Age- and sex-matched healthy donors served as the control group. While CD8+ and CD4+ T cells were isolated negatively, TEMRA cells were enriched by FACS. The authors reverse transcribed roughly 0.5 to 1 ug RNA with random hexamers. With immunoSEQ multiplex PCR, TCR beta CDR3 was amplified across 54 Vbeta and 13 Jbeta. TCRdb reprocessed the immunoSEQ multiplex PCR reads via MiXCR and lists one record per CDR3 protein. Of about 130,000 distinct CDR3 sequences in the sample, roughly 95% were seen once. This TCR was sampled from a human donor in good health. This rearrangement joins TRBV28 to TRBJ2-7, with 8 bases that match TRBD2. The sequencing sample was made of CD4+ T cells from PBMCs. CDR3 region: CASSPSREGSREQYF. CDR3 sequence (DNA): TGTGCCAGCAGCCCCTCACGGGAGGGGAGTCGCGAGCAGTACTTC.